This T cell receptor beta chain appears in the sequencing data of a study of CD8 T cells in ankylosing spondylitis. Overall study findings and caveats: Among TCR beta sequences, a motif of eight highly homologous variants appeared characteristic of ankylosing spondylitis blood.

TCRdb re-called the 5' RACE reads through MiXCR, storing one row per CDR3 protein. The table records 250,000 to 350,000 distinct CDR3 sequences, around 20% of them present only once. For this clonotype: What it recognizes is unknown.

The V and J ends lost 2 bases and 0 bases, in that order; junction bases with no gene match: 4. The CDR3 is 17 amino acids. The clonotype originates from a female donor with ankylosing spondylitis or in good health (not recorded which). The rearrangement joins TRBV12-3 or TRBV12-4 to TRBJ2-3; 11 positions agree with TRBD2. The sample consisted of blood, either unsorted or a sorted T cell fraction (not recorded which). The CDR3 loop reads CASSLQLAGVSTDTQYF. The CDR3 nucleotides read TGTGCCAGCAGTTTACAACTAGCGGGAGTTAGCACAGATACGCAGTATTTT.